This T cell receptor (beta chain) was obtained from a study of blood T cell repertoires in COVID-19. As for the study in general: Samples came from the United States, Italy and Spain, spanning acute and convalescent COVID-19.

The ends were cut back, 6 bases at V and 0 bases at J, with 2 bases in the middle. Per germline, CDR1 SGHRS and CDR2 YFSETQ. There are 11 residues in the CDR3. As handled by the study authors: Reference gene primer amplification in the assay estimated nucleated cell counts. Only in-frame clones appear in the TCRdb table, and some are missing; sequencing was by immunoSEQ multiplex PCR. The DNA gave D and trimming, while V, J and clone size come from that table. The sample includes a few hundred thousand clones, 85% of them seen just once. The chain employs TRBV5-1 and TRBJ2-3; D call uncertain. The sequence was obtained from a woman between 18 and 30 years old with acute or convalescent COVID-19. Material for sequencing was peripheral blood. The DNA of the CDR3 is TGCGCCAGCACTAGCACAGATACGCAGTATTTT. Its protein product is CASTSTDTQYF.